A single sample is the source of the 27 T cell receptor beta chains below, sequenced in a study of blood T cells in healthy people across ages. A J-beta primer mix and a sample-barcoded 5' primer were used in a second PCR of roughly 6 to 11 cycles. TCRdb passed the 5' RACE reads through MiXCR, listing each CDR3 protein once. Of more than 750,000 distinct CDR3 sequences listed, almost 30% are singletons. This same sample was also taken into another study, of T cells of mothers and their children.

The sample comprised blood. The receptor set was obtained from a woman aged 40-49 years in good health.

The V gene is TRBV7-8, the J gene TRBJ1-5; no reliable D call. The V gene's germline CDR1 is SGHVS and CDR2 FQNEAQ. This CDR3 region has 13 residues. The germline V and J ends were trimmed by 4 bases and 7 bases, with 11 bases remaining between them. The CDR3 protein is CASSSIPGQPQHF. Written as DNA, the CDR3 is TGTGCCAGCAGCTCGATTCCCGGACAGCCCCAGCATTTT.

This clonotype has just a few counts. CDR3 residues: CASSPRQGVKNEQFF. The CDR3 DNA reads as TGCGCCAGCAGCCCCCGCCAGGGGGTGAAGAATGAGCAGTTCTTC. The chain joins TRBV4-1 to TRBJ2-1; 7 bases match TRBD1. CDR1 MGHRA and CDR2 YSYEKL come from the germline V gene. Germline trimming cut 4 bases from V and 7 bases from J; bases unmatched to any gene: 10. CDR3 length: 15 amino acids.

This CDR3 reads CASSFSAGGRDTQYF. The DNA for the CDR3 is TGTGCCAGCAGTTTTTCAGCGGGGGGGCGGGATACGCAGTATTTT. The chain couples TRBV28 to TRBJ2-3, with 10 bases matching TRBD2. V was pared by 3 bases and J by 6 bases, with 6 bases of the junction left unmatched. The germline CDR1 and CDR2 sequences are MDHEN and SYDVKM. This CDR3 is 15 amino acids long.

The rearrangement links TRBV11-2 to TRBJ1-1, with TRBD1 matching over 7 bases. The V gene's germline CDR1 is SGHAT and CDR2 FQNNGV. This CDR3 has 15 amino acids. V trimming: 1 base; J trimming: 4 bases; junction bases outside the gene matches: 6. The CDR3 sequence is CASSLAFGTATEAFF. The CDR3 DNA is TGTGCCAGCAGCTTAGCCTTCGGGACAGCCACTGAAGCTTTCTTT.

V and J are TRBV29-1 and TRBJ1-1; D might be TRBD1 (5 bases). The germline V gene encodes CDR1 SQVTM and CDR2 ANQGSEA. V lost 6 bases and J lost 1, with 12 bases in between. The CDR3 is 13 residues long. The CDR3 bases are TGCAGCGTCGGGGTAGACAGGAACACTGAAGCTTTCTTT. This gives the protein CSVGVDRNTEAFF.

This chain joins TRBV18 and TRBJ1-1; D gene unclear. Germline V gives CDR1 KGHSH, CDR2 LQKENI. Trimming pared 3 bases from V and 3 bases from J, leaving 8 bases between. CDR3 length equals 13 residues. The CDR3 DNA is TGTGCCAGCTCACCTATCCCGGACACTGAAGCTTTCTTT. The encoded protein is CASSPIPDTEAFF. Supplemented by reference TRBV18 and TRBJ1-1, the full variable domain reads NAGVMQNPRHLVRRRGQEARLRCSPMKGHSHVYWYRQLPEEGLKFMVYLQKENIIDESGMPKERFSAEFPKEGPSILRIQQVVRGDSAAYFCASSPIPDTEAFFGQGTRLTVV.

This clonotype has ten or more counts. The rearrangement joins TRBV6-2 or TRBV6-3 to TRBJ2-7; maybe TRBD2 (5 bases). Trimming stripped 6 bases from V and 0 bases from J, with 12 bases between. Germline V gene data show CDR1 as MNHEY and CDR2 as SVGEGT. The CDR3 has 14 residues. The CDR3 here is CASRRPGSSYEQYF. Here the CDR3 DNA reads TGTGCCAGCAGACGACCGGGGAGCTCCTACGAGCAGTACTTC.

This clonotype came up many times. The rearrangement links TRBV28 to TRBJ1-2, with D possibly matching TRBD1 (5 bases). CDR1 and CDR2 (germline): MDHEN, SYDVKM. CDR3 length: 13 residues. V lost 7 bases to trimming and J lost 4 bases, with 13 bases between them. CDR3: CASTSGTPYGYTF. The CDR3, as DNA: TGTGCCAGCACCTCCGGGACGCCCTATGGCTACACCTTC.

In its sample, this clonotype was seen a few times. V usage is TRBV7-2 and J usage is TRBJ2-1; possible D gene TRBD1, 5 bases. CDR1 and CDR2 (germline): SGHTA, FQGNSA. Trimming pared 1 base from V and 0 bases from J, leaving 13 bases between. The CDR3 spans 17 residues. In DNA, the CDR3 is TGTGCCAGCAGCTTAGTGGCAGGGCTGAGCTCCTACAATGAGCAGTTCTTC. It codes for CASSLVAGLSSYNEQFF.

This clonotype was picked up a small number of times. The chain is built from TRBV10-3 and TRBJ1-5, with D hard to call. CDR3 size: 14 residues. Trimming took off 3 bases at V and 2 bases at J, with 8 bases between the two ends. Germline CDR1 reads ENHRY; CDR2 reads SYGVKD. CDR3 loop: CAISDRGGNQPQHF. DNA of the CDR3: TGTGCCATCAGTGATAGAGGCGGCAATCAGCCCCAGCATTTT.

A note on this clonotype: A read error may produce the germline difference seen at one junction end. The chain employs TRBV5-1 and TRBJ2-1, with 9 bases fitting TRBD1. Looked up from germline, CDR1 is SGHRS and CDR2 is YFSETQ. The CDR3 has 14 amino acids. The CDR3 sequence is CVSSPGTGWNEQFF. In nucleotides, the CDR3 is TGCGTCAGCAGTCCTGGGACAGGGTGGAATGAGCAGTTCTTC.

In its sample, this clonotype was seen many times. The chain carries TRBV7-9 and TRBJ2-7; D is tentatively TRBD1 or TRBD2 (6 bases each). The CDR3 covers 16 residues. The V end lost 4 bases, the J end lost 3 bases, and 19 bases lay between the germline ends. Germline assignment: CDR1 SEHNR and CDR2 FQNEAQ (reference sequence). In DNA form, the CDR3 reads TGTGCCAGCAGCTCTAATGTGAGGGGGGAACTCTACGAGCAGTACTTC. It yields the protein CASSSNVRGELYEQYF.

This clonotype was picked up many times. CDR3 nucleotides: TGCGCCAGCAGCCAGCTCCAGACTAGTCCGTTGGAAACGCAGTATTTT. It codes for CASSQLQTSPLETQYF. The chain recombines TRBV4-1 with TRBJ2-3; D possibly corresponds to TRBD2 (6 bases). The germline CDR1 and CDR2 sequences are MGHRA and YSYEKL. Trimming shortened V by 3 bases and J by 9 bases, and 22 bases separated the two germline ends. CDR3 length: 16 residues.

There are a few counts of this clonotype. The rearrangement uses TRBV20-1 and TRBJ2-5, with no clear D. Germline values: CDR1 DFQATT, CDR2 SNEGSKA (reference sequence). The CDR3 runs 13 residues. Between the trimmed V and J ends, which lost 8 bases and 5 bases, there was a span of 18 bases. In nucleotides, the CDR3 is TGCAGTCTCATCCCCGGGCATGGGGAGACCCAGTACTTC. This encodes CSLIPGHGETQYF.

The chain couples TRBV29-1 to TRBJ1-2; D unclear. The V gene lost 6 bases and the J gene lost 3 bases, with 8 bases spanning the gap. The CDR3 covers 11 residues. Germline V gene lookup returns CDR1 SQVTM and CDR2 ANQGSEA. CDR3 coding DNA: TGCAGCGTCGGAGACGACTATGGCTACACCTTC. Translated: CSVGDDYGYTF.

With regard to this clonotype: The germline gene is not matched at one end of the junction; a read error may be the cause. The rearrangement links TRBV7-2 to TRBJ2-5; D unclear. The CDR3 length is 17 residues. Germline lookup yields CDR1 SGHTA and CDR2 FQGNSA. As DNA, the CDR3 is TGTGTCAGCAGCTTTTTGCCCCCGAAGGTCGTCAGGGAGACCCAGTACTTC. Residues: CVSSFLPPKVVRETQYF. The full variable domain, rest sourced from reference TRBV7-2 and TRBJ2-5, is GAGVSQSPSNKVTEKGKDVELRCDPISGHTALYWYRQSLGQGLEFLIYFQGNSAPDKSGLPSDRFSAERTGGSVSTLTIQRTQQEDSAVYLCVSSFLPPKVVRETQYFGPGTRLLVL.

The J gene is TRBJ1-2, the V gene TRBV7-2, with no clear D. CDR1 and CDR2 from the germline V gene are SGHTA and FQGNSA. Trimming stripped 5 bases from V and 4 bases from J, with 17 bases between. CDR3 size: 15 residues. CDR3 bases: TGTGCCAGCAGCCCAGTCATTACAGACCCCTATGGCTACACCTTC. It translates to CASSPVITDPYGYTF.

J is TRBJ2-7 and V is TRBV18, with 8 positions matching TRBD1. Trimming at V came to 8 bases and at J to 3 bases, leaving 12 bases not matched to a gene. Germline CDR1 is KGHSH and CDR2 is LQKENI. The CDR3 totals 15 residues. The CDR3 here is CASAESGTGYYEQYF. The DNA for the CDR3 is TGTGCCAGCGCTGAATCTGGGACAGGATACTACGAGCAGTACTTC.

The V gene is TRBV7-9, the J gene TRBJ1-1; D uncertain. This CDR3 has 13 amino acids. Trimming cost V 6 bases and J 1 base, with 9 bases left between them. Germline CDR1 and CDR2: SEHNR and FQNEAQ (reference sequence). The CDR3 sequence: CASRLNQNTEAFF. DNA of the CDR3: TGTGCCAGCAGGTTAAACCAGAACACTGAAGCTTTCTTT.

This clonotype has only a few counts. The chain recombines TRBV30 with TRBJ1-4, with a tentative D call TRBD1 (5 bases). CDR1 and CDR2 from the germline V gene are GTSNPN and SVGIG (reference sequence). V lost 2 bases and J lost 4, with 14 bases in between. The CDR3 consists of 15 residues. CDR3 protein: CAWSPRGTLNEKLFF. The DNA of the CDR3 is TGTGCCTGGAGTCCAAGAGGGACCCTTAATGAAAAACTGTTTTTT.

The gene calls are TRBV7-9 and TRBJ2-7, with TRBD1 matching 7 bases. The germline gives CDR1 SEHNR, CDR2 FQNEAQ (reference sequence). The CDR3 length is 13 residues. The ends lost 6 bases at V and 5 bases at J; junction bases unmatched: 7. The CDR3 protein is CASRTTGDHEQYF. CDR3 in DNA: TGTGCCAGCAGAACTACAGGGGACCACGAGCAGTACTTC.

This rearrangement joins TRBV6-2 or TRBV6-3 to TRBJ2-7; 10 bases fit TRBD1. The V segment lost 7 bases and the J segment 7 bases; nucleotides outside the gene matches: 13. Germline V gene data show CDR1 as MNHEY and CDR2 as SVGEGT. The CDR3 runs 15 residues. In DNA form, the CDR3 reads TGTGCCAGCACCCGACAGGGGGCGCCTTACAATGAGCAGTACTTC. Protein sequence: CASTRQGAPYNEQYF.

This clonotype occurred a few times. V gene TRBV5-1 combines with J gene TRBJ2-1; the D is unclear. Germline values: CDR1 SGHRS, CDR2 YFSETQ. V gave up 0 bases and J gave up 0 bases, with 10 bases separating them. This CDR3 spans 16 amino acids. The CDR3 nucleotides read TGCGCCAGCAGCTTGGATCCAGAAAGCTCCTACAATGAGCAGTTCTTC. Translation gives CASSLDPESSYNEQFF.

The V call is TRBV5-8, the J call TRBJ1-5; D is ambiguous. This CDR3 contains 14 residues. CDR1 and CDR2 (germline): SGHTS, YDEGEE. Trimming shortened V by 1 base and J by 7 bases, and 12 bases separated the two germline ends. DNA of the CDR3: TGTGCCAGCAGCTTGAAAGGGTTTGGGCAGCCCCAGCATTTT. It codes for CASSLKGFGQPQHF.

The V gene is TRBV27, the J gene TRBJ1-5, with no clear D. V lost 8 bases to trimming and J lost 0 bases, with 11 bases between them. The length of the CDR3 is 14 residues. Germline assignment: CDR1 MNHEY and CDR2 SMNVEV (reference sequence). This CDR3 is CASWSGYSNQPQHF. The CDR3 bases are TGTGCCAGCTGGTCCGGCTATAGCAATCAGCCCCAGCATTTT.

This clonotype was seen at least ten times. This chain uses TRBV6-2 or TRBV6-3 with TRBJ2-7; D is unresolved. There are 14 residues in the CDR3. V lost 6 bases and J 3 bases, leaving 15 bases between the germline ends. Germline CDR1 reads MNHEY; CDR2 reads SVGEGT. The CDR3, as DNA: TGTGCCAGCAGAGAGGAACGGATGGGCTACGAGCAGTACTTC. Amino acid sequence: CASREERMGYEQYF.

Comment on this clonotype: A much larger clonotype is one base distant, so this may be a read error. The chain links TRBV29-1 to TRBJ2-3; 14 bases match TRBD2. The CDR3 has 18 amino acids. Trimming removed 5 bases from V and 4 bases from J; junction bases left unmatched: 14. CDR1 SQVTM and CDR2 ANQGSEA come from the germline V gene. The CDR3 region is CSVHGIGTSGGNADTQYF. The CDR3 DNA reads as TGCAGCGTTCACGGAATCGGGACTAGCGGGGGAAACGCAGATACGCAGTATTTT.